The T cell receptor (beta chain) described here comes from a study of shared clonotypes between healthy human individuals. The protocol was immunoSEQ multiplex PCR, while the TCRdb copy is restricted to in-frame clones and leaves out a portion. Of approximately 530,000 clones in the sample, 90% to 96% are singletons; the top ten hold about 0.054%. Germline V CDR1 and CDR2: LNHDA, SQIVND (reference sequence). CDR3 length: 15 amino acids. V dropped 6 bases and J dropped 0 bases, with 12 bases sitting between them. V gene TRBV19 combines with J gene TRBJ1-3, with a possible D match to TRBD1 (5 bases). Sequencing was performed on naive CD4+ T cells sorted from blood. Subset specified: CD45RA+ positively selected. This clonotype was obtained from a woman aged 25 to 45 in good health. The CDR3 DNA is TGTGCCAGTAGGCTCGGCGACAGCTCTGGAAACACCATATATTTT. Encoded protein: CASRLGDSSGNTIYF.